The 20 T cell receptor beta chains reported below all come from one sample, sequenced in a study of blood T cell repertoires in COVID-19. Sequencing was performed with immunoSEQ multiplex PCR; in TCRdb, only in-frame clones are kept and a portion is missing. This table holds under 400,000 clones, about 88% found once. The specimen sequenced was PBMCs or T cells enriched from blood (not recorded which). The origin of the receptors is a woman in her 30s who had been exposed to COVID-19.

The J gene is TRBJ2-1, the V gene TRBV2, with a weak D call TRBD1 (5 bases). This CDR3 has 16 amino acids. The germline V and J ends were trimmed by 5 bases and 2 bases, with 16 bases remaining between them. Germline loops: CDR1 SNHLY, CDR2 FYNNEI. CDR3 protein: CASSLLPKTAYNEQFF. The CDR3, as DNA: TGTGCCAGCAGTCTTTTGCCGAAGACAGCCTACAATGAGCAGTTCTTC.

This chain joins TRBV7-8 and TRBJ1-2, with TRBD1 matching over 11 bases. This CDR3 is built from 18 residues. Trimming took 5 bases from V and 8 from J; bases not matched to a gene: 19. CDR1 is SGHVS, CDR2 FQNEAQ, per germline. CDR3 in DNA: TGTGCCAGCAGCCCAAGGACAGGGGGCGCGAAATGGGGCACCGGCTACACCTTC. Protein product: CASSPRTGGAKWGTGYTF.

The genes are TRBV28 and TRBJ2-1; 11 bases match TRBD2. This CDR3 has 14 residues. Germline V gene data show CDR1 as MDHEN and CDR2 as SYDVKM. Trimming at V came to 3 bases and at J to 9 bases, leaving 4 bases not matched to a gene. The CDR3 protein is CASSFSTSGAEQFF. CDR3 sequence (DNA): TGTGCCAGCAGTTTCTCGACTAGCGGGGCTGAGCAGTTCTTC.

A single count supports this clone. The CDR3 nucleotides are TGTGCCAGCACCTCACAGGGAGTGGGAGAAAAACTGTTTTTT. Its translation is CASTSQGVGEKLFF. The chain combines TRBV27 with TRBJ1-4; tentatively, D is TRBD1 (6 bases). In germline, CDR1 is MNHEY, CDR2 SMNVEV (reference sequence). The germline V and J ends were trimmed by 7 bases and 8 bases, with 17 bases remaining between them. The CDR3 covers 14 residues.

The chain combines TRBV5-8 with TRBJ2-1; TRBD1 might be the D (6 bases). V lost 6 bases to trimming and J lost 3 bases, with 19 bases between them. Germline lookup yields CDR1 SGHTS and CDR2 YDEGEE. This CDR3 region has 16 residues. CDR3 in DNA: TGTGCCAGCACCCTGGGGGTCAGGGGTTTCTACAATGAGCAGTTCTTC. Translating it yields CASTLGVRGFYNEQFF.

The chain couples TRBV28 to TRBJ1-5; the D gene is possibly TRBD1 (6 bases). The germline V gene encodes CDR1 MDHEN and CDR2 SYDVKM. This CDR3 is 14 amino acids long. Trimming took off 6 bases at V and 6 bases at J, with 15 bases between the two ends. CDR3 residues: CASSALGAVQPQHF. DNA for the CDR3: TGTGCCAGCAGCGCCCTGGGGGCTGTTCAGCCCCAGCATTTT.

The chain links TRBV21-1 to TRBJ2-3; the table's D call, TRBD2, has no DNA check behind it. TRBV21-1 is a known pseudogene. The CDR3 runs 23 residues. CDR3 amino acids: CASSKRPWLASYYSGYGTDTQYF. The CDR3 nucleotides are TGTGCCAGCAGCAAACGGCCCTGGCTCGCTAGCTATTACTCCGGGTACGGCACAGATACGCAGTATTTT.

This clone occurred once. Other DNA sequences within the sample encode an identical CDR3. This sequence joins TRBV5-5 and TRBJ1-5; the match to TRBD1 covers 8 bases. Trimming took 2 bases from V and 0 from J; bases not matched to a gene: 4. Germline loops: CDR1 SGHKS, CDR2 YYEKEE (reference sequence). CDR3 length equals 16 residues. CDR3 loop: CASSLTGGDSNQPQHF. The CDR3 nucleotides are TGTGCCAGCAGCTTAACAGGGGGGGATAGCAATCAGCCCCAGCATTTT.

The genes are TRBV5-4 and TRBJ2-3; 7 nucleotides match TRBD2. V shed 0 bases and J 1 base; nucleotides not matched to a gene: 5. The CDR3 extends over 16 amino acids. CDR1 and CDR2 (germline): SGHNT, YYREEE (reference sequence). CDR3 DNA: TGTGCCAGCAGCTTGGCCAAAAGCGGGGGCACAGATACGCAGTATTTT. Translating it yields CASSLAKSGGTDTQYF. The full variable domain, in which reference TRBV5-4 and TRBJ2-3 provide the parts outside the CDR3, is ETGVTQSPTHLIKTRGQQVTLRCSSQSGHNTVSWYQQALGQGPQFIFQYYREEENGRGNFPPRFSGLQFPNYSSELNVNALELDDSALYLCASSLAKSGGTDTQYFGPGTRLTVL.

V gene TRBV19 combines with J gene TRBJ2-7; TRBD1 aligns across 12 bases. Per germline, CDR1 LNHDA and CDR2 SQIVND (reference sequence). The CDR3 has 15 residues. V shed 5 bases and J 5 bases; nucleotides not matched to a gene: 7. The CDR3 DNA sequence: TGTGCCAGTAGTTCCCCGGGACAGGGGGCCCACGAGCAGTACTTC. As protein: CASSSPGQGAHEQYF. Combining the CDR3 with reference TRBV19 and TRBJ2-7 gives the whole variable domain DGGITQSPKYLFRKEGQNVTLSCEQNLNHDAMYWYRQDPGQGLRLIYYSQIVNDFQKGDIAEGYSVSREKKESFPLTVTSAQKNPTAFYLCASSSPGQGAHEQYFGPGTRLTVT.

This chain links TRBV5-4 with TRBJ1-1; weak D call: TRBD1 (5 bases). Germline V gene data show CDR1 as SGHNT and CDR2 as YYREEE (reference sequence). The CDR3 has 14 residues. V shed 0 bases and J shed 4 bases, with 10 bases lying between them. CDR3 in DNA: TGTGCCAGCAGCTTGGAAAGGGGCTTCACTGAAGCTTTCTTT. Translating it yields CASSLERGFTEAFF.

The chain is built from TRBV5-1 and TRBJ1-3; 8 nucleotides match TRBD1. The CDR3 is 15 residues long. V was pared by 4 bases and J by 0 bases, with 3 bases of the junction left unmatched. CDR1 and CDR2 from the germline V gene are SGHRS and YFSETQ. In DNA form, the CDR3 reads TGCGCCAGCAGCAACGGACAGGGCTCTGGAAACACCATATATTTT. Translated, it gives CASSNGQGSGNTIYF.

This sequence joins TRBV7-2 and TRBJ2-7; D is perhaps TRBD2 (6 bases). This CDR3 contains 13 residues. The V gene lost 5 bases and the J gene lost 6 bases, with 14 bases spanning the gap. Germline CDR1 and CDR2: SGHTA and FQGNSA. This chain's CDR3 is CASSRGTAGEQYF. In DNA form, the CDR3 reads TGTGCCAGCAGCCGAGGGACTGCTGGCGAGCAGTACTTC.

This clone occurred a few times. J is TRBJ2-1 and V is TRBV5-1; 7 nucleotides align to TRBD2. V lost 4 bases and J lost 4; bases outside the gene matches: 11. Germline V lookup: CDR1 SGHRS, CDR2 YFSETQ. There are 16 residues in the CDR3. Here the CDR3 DNA reads TGCGCCAGCAGCCTAACGACTAGCCTCCCATACAATGAGCAGTTCTTC. Translation: CASSLTTSLPYNEQFF.

V gene TRBV9 combines with J gene TRBJ1-1; D gene uncertain. V was shortened by 0 bases and J by 4 bases, with 7 bases between the two germline ends. The CDR3 covers 13 residues. CDR1 is SGDLS and CDR2 is YYNGEE in the germline V gene. The CDR3 region is CASSVVEATEAFF. In nucleotides, the CDR3 is TGTGCCAGCAGCGTAGTTGAGGCCACTGAAGCTTTCTTT.

The chain has TRBV28 and TRBJ1-5; no clear D. The CDR3 covers 16 residues. The V end lost 6 bases, the J end lost 3 bases, and 18 bases lay between the germline ends. Germline CDR1 and CDR2: MDHEN and SYDVKM. CDR3 protein: CASRGGLGQPNQPQHF. In nucleotides, the CDR3 is TGTGCCAGCAGGGGAGGACTAGGGCAGCCCAATCAGCCCCAGCATTTT.

This clone turned up a few times. The chain recombines TRBV7-8 with TRBJ1-2; the D is unclear. The CDR3 length is 13 residues. Deletions cut 0 bases from V and 5 bases from J, with 7 bases between. In germline, CDR1 is SGHVS, CDR2 FQNEAQ. The DNA of the CDR3 is TGTGCCAGCAGCTTAGCGGAGGGATATGGCTACACCTTC. Translated: CASSLAEGYGYTF.

The J gene is TRBJ2-5, the V gene TRBV11-3; the match to TRBD2 covers 8 bases. Per germline, CDR1 SGHNT and CDR2 YENEEA. Losses at the gene ends were 4 bases for V and 2 bases for J; bases not matched to a gene: 9. This CDR3 has 16 residues. This chain's CDR3 is CASSSGLAGRQETQYF. In DNA, the CDR3 is TGTGCCAGCAGCTCAGGACTAGCCGGAAGGCAAGAGACCCAGTACTTC.

The J gene is TRBJ2-1, the V gene TRBV10-1; no clear D. The CDR3 spans 14 residues. Germline CDR1 and CDR2: WNHNN and SYGVQD (reference sequence). Trimming pared 2 bases from V and 6 bases from J, leaving 11 bases between. The CDR3 DNA reads as TGCGCCAGCAGTGAGAAGCTCCCCGGCAATGAGCAGTTCTTC. It yields the protein CASSEKLPGNEQFF.

The chain uses TRBV12-5 and TRBJ2-7; unclear D gene. V was clipped by 1 base and J by 0 bases, with 10 bases between them. The germline V gene encodes CDR1 LGHNT and CDR2 FRNRAP. The CDR3 length is 15 residues. The CDR3 protein is CASGLGPPSSYEQYF. The CDR3 nucleotides read TGTGCTAGTGGTTTGGGCCCCCCGAGCTCCTACGAGCAGTACTTC.